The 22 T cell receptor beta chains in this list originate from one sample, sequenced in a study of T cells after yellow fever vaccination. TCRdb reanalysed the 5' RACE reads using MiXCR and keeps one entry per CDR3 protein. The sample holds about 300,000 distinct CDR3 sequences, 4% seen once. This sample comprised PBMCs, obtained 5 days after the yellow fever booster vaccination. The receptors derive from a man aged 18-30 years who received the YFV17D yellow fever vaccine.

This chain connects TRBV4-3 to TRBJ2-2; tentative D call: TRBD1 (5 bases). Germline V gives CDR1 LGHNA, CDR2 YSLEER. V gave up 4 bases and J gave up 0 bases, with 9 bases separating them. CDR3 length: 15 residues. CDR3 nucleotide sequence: TGCGCCAGCAGCCTGACAGCAGCGAACACCGGGGAGCTGTTTTTT. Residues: CASSLTAANTGELFF.

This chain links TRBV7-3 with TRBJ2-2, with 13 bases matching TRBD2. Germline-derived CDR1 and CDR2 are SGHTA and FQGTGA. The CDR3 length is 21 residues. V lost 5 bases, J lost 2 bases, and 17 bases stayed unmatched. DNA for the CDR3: TGTGCCAGCAGCCCCAAAGGGGGACGACTAGCGGGGGGACTCAACACCGGGGAGCTGTTTTTT. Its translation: CASSPKGGRLAGGLNTGELFF.

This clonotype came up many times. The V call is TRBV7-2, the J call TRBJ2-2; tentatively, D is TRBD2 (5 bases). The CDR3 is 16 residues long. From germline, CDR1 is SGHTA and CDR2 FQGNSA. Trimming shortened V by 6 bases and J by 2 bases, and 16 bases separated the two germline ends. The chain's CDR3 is CASSRLAGRNTGELFF. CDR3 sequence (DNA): TGTGCCAGCAGTCGCCTAGCCGGTCGTAACACCGGGGAGCTGTTTTTT.

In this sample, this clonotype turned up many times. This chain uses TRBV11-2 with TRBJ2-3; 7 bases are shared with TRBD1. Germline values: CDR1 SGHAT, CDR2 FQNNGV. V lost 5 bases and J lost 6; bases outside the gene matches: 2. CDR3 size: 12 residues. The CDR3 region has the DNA TGTGCCAGCAGCCCACAGGGGGATACGCAGTATTTT. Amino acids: CASSPQGDTQYF.

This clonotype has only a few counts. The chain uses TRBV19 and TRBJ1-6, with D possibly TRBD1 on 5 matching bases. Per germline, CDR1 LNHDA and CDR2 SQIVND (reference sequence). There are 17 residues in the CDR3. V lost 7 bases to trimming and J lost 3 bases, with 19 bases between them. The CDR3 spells CASKEEGGASYNSPLHF. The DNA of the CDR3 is TGTGCCAGTAAGGAGGAGGGAGGGGCGAGCTATAATTCACCCCTCCACTTT.

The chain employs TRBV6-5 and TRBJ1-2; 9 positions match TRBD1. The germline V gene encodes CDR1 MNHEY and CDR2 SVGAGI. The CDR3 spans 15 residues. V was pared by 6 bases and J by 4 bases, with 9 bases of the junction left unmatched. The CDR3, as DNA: TGTGCCAGCAGCTCCGGGACAGGGATTGGCTATGGCTACACCTTC. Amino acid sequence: CASSSGTGIGYGYTF.

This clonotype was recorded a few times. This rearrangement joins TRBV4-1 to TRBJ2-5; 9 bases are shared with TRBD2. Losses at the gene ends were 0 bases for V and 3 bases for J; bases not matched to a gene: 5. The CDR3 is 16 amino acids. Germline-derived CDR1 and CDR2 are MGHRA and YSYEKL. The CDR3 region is CASSQDLASGEETQYF. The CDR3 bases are TGCGCCAGCAGCCAAGACTTAGCTAGCGGGGAAGAGACCCAGTACTTC.

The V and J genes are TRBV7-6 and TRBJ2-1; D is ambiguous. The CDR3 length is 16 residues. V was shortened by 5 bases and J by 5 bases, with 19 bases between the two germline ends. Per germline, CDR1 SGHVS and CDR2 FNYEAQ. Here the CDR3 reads CASSPYSPRPDNEQFF. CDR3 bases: TGTGCCAGCAGCCCATACTCCCCCCGACCTGACAATGAGCAGTTCTTC.

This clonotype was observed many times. CDR3 coding DNA: TGTGCCAGCCAAAGGGGGGGAAACTATGGCTACACCTTC. Encoded protein: CASQRGGNYGYTF. The rearrangement links TRBV7-2 to TRBJ1-2, with a possible D match to TRBD1 (6 bases). Looked up from germline, CDR1 is SGHTA and CDR2 is FQGNSA. Trimming took off 8 bases at V and 2 bases at J, with 12 bases between the two ends. CDR3 size: 13 residues. The full variable domain, in which reference TRBV7-2 and TRBJ1-2 provide the parts outside the CDR3, is GAGVSQSPSNKVTEKGKDVELRCDPISGHTALYWYRQSLGQGLEFLIYFQGNSAPDKSGLPSDRFSAERTGGSVSTLTIQRTQQEDSAVYLCASQRGGNYGYTFGSGTRLTVV.

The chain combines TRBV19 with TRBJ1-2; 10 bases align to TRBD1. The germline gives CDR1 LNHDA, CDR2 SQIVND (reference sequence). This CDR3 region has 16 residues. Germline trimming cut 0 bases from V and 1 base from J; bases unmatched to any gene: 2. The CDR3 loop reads CASSIDDRGLNYGYTF. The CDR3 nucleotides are TGTGCCAGTAGTATAGACGACAGGGGGCTTAACTATGGCTACACCTTC.

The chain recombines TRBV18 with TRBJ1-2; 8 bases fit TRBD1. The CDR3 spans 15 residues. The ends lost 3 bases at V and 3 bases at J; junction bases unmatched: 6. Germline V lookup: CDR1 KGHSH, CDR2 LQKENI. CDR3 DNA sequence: TGTGCCAGCTCACCCCTACAACAGGGGGACTATGGCTACACCTTC. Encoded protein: CASSPLQQGDYGYTF. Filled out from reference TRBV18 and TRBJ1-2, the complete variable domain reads NAGVMQNPRHLVRRRGQEARLRCSPMKGHSHVYWYRQLPEEGLKFMVYLQKENIIDESGMPKERFSAEFPKEGPSILRIQQVVRGDSAAYFCASSPLQQGDYGYTFGSGTRLTVV.

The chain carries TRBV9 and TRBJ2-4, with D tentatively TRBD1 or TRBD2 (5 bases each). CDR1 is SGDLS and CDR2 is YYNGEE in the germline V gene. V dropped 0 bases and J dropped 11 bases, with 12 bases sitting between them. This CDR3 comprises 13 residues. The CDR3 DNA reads TGTGCCAGCAGCGTAGATTCGGGGCGATTTCAGTACTTC. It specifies CASSVDSGRFQYF.

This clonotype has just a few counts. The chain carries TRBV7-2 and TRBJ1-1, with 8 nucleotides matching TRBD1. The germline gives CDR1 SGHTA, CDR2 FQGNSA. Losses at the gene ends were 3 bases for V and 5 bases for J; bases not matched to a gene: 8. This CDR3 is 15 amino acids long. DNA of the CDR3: TGTGCCAGCAGCTTCGGACAGGGAGTAGGAACTGAAGCTTTCTTT. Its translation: CASSFGQGVGTEAFF.

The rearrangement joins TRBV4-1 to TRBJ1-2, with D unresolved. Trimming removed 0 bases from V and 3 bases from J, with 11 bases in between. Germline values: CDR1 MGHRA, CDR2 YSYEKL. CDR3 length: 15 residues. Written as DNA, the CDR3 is TGCGCCAGCAGCCAAGACGCTCGGGAGGACTATGGCTACACCTTC. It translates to CASSQDAREDYGYTF.

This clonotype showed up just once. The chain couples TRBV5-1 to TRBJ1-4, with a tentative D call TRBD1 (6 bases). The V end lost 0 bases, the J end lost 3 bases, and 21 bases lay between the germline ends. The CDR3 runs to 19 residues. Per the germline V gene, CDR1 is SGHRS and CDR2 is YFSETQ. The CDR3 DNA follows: TGCGCCAGCAGCTTGGCCGATGGAGATTACGAGGGGGCTAATGAAAAACTGTTTTTT. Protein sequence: CASSLADGDYEGANEKLFF. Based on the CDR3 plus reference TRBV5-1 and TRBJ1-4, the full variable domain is KAGVTQTPRYLIKTRGQQVTLSCSPISGHRSVSWYQQTPGQGLQFLFEYFSETQRNKGNFPGRFSGRQFSNSRSEMNVSTLELGDSALYLCASSLADGDYEGANEKLFFGSGTQLSVL.

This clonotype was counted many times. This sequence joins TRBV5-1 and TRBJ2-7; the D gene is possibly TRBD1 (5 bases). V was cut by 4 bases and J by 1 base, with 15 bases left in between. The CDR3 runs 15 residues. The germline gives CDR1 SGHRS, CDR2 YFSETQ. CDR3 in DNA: TGCGCCAGCAGCGTCACAGGCGACCTATCCTACGAGCAGTACTTC. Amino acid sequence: CASSVTGDLSYEQYF.

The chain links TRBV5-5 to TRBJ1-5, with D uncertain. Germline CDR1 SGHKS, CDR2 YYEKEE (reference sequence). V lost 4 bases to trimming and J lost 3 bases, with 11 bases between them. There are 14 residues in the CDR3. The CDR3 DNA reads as TGTGCCAGCAGCCTCCGGAGTCTCAATCAGCCCCAGCATTTT. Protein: CASSLRSLNQPQHF.

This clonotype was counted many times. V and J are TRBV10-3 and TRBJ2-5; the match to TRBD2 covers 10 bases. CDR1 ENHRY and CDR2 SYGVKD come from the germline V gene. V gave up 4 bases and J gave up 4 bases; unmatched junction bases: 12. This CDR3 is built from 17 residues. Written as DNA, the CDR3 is TGTGCCATCAGTGCGACCACGGGGAGCGGGGGGGCAGAGACCCAGTACTTC. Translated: CAISATTGSGGAETQYF.

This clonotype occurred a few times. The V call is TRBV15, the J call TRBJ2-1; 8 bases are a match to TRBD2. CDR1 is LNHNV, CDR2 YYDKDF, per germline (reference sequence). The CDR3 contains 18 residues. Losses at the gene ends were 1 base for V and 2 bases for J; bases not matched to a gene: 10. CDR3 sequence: CATSRGVARGDPYNEQFF. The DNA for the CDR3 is TGTGCCACCAGCAGAGGAGTGGCGCGGGGGGACCCCTACAATGAGCAGTTCTTC.

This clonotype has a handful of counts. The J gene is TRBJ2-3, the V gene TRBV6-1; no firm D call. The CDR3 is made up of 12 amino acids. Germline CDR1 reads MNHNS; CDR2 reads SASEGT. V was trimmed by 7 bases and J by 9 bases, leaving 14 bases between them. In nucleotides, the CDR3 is TGTGCCAGCATTGCGGCGGCCCGGACGCAGTATTTT. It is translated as CASIAAARTQYF.

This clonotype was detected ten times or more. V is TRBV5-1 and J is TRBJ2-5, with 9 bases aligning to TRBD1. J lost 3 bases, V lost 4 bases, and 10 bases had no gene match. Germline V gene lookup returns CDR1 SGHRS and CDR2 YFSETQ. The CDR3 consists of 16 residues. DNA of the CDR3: TGCGCCAGCAGCCCCGGAGGGACAGGGATTGAAGAGACCCAGTACTTC. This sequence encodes CASSPGGTGIEETQYF. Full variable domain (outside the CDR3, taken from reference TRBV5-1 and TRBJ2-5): KAGVTQTPRYLIKTRGQQVTLSCSPISGHRSVSWYQQTPGQGLQFLFEYFSETQRNKGNFPGRFSGRQFSNSRSEMNVSTLELGDSALYLCASSPGGTGIEETQYFGPGTRLLVL.

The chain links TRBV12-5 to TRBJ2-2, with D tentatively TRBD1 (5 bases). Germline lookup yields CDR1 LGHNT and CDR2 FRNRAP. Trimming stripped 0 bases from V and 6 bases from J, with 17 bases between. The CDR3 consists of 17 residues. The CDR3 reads CASGLVLQGFGPGELFF. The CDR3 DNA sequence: TGTGCTAGTGGTTTGGTACTGCAGGGCTTCGGTCCCGGGGAGCTGTTTTTT.